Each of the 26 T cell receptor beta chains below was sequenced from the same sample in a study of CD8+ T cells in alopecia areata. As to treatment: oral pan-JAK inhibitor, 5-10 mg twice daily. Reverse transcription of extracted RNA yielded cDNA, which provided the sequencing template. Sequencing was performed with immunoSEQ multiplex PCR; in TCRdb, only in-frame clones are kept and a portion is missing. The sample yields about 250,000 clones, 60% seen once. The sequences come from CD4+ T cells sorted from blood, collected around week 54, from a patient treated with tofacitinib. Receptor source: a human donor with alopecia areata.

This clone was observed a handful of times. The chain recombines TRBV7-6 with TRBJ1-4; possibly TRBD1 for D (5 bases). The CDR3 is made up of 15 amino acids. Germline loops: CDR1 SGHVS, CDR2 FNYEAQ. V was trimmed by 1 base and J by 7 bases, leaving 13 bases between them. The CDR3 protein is CASSLVQGASEKLFF. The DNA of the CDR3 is TGTGCCAGCAGCTTAGTGCAGGGCGCCAGTGAAAAACTGTTTTTT.

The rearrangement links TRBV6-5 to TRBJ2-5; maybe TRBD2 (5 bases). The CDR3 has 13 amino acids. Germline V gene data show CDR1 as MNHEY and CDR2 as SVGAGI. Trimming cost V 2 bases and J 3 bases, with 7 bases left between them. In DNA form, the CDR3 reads TGTGCCAGCAGTTACGGAGGAGAAGAGACCCAGTACTTC. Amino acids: CASSYGGEETQYF.

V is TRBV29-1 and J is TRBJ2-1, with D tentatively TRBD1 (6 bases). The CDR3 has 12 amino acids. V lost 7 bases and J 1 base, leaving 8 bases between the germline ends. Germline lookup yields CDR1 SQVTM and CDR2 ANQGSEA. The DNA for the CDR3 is TGCAGCGCAGGGGCATCCTACAATGAGCAGTTCTTC. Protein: CSAGASYNEQFF.

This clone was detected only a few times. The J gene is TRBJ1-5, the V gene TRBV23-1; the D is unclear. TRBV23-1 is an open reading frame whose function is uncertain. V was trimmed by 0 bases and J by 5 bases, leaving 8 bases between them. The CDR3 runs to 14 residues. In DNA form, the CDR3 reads TGCGCCAGCAGTCAATCCAGGCTTTATCAGCCCCAGCATTTT. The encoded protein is CASSQSRLYQPQHF.

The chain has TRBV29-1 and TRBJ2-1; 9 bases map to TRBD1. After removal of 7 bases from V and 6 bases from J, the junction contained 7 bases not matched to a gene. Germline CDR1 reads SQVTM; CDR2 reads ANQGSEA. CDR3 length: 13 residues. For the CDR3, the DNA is TGCAGCGGGAAGGACAGGGGCCTCAATGAGCAGTTCTTC. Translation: CSGKDRGLNEQFF.

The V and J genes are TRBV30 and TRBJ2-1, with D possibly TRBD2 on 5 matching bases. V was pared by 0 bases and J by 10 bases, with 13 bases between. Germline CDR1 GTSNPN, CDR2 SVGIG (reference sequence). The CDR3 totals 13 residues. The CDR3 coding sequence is TGTGCCTGGAGTGTAGTCCTTACGGGGGAGCAGTTCTTC. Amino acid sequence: CAWSVVLTGEQFF.

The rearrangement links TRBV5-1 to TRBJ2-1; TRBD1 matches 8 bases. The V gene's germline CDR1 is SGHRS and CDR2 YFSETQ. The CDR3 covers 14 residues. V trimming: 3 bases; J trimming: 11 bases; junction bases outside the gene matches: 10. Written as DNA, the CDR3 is TGCGCCAGCAGCTCCGGACAGGGATCACTACAGCAGTTCTTC. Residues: CASSSGQGSLQQFF.

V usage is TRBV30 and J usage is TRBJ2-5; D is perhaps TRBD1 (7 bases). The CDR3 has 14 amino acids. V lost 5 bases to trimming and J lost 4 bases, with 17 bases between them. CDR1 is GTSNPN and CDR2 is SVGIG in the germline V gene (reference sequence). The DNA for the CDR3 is TGTGCCTGGTGTCGTGGGCAGGGGGGAGAGACCCAGTACTTC. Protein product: CAWCRGQGGETQYF.

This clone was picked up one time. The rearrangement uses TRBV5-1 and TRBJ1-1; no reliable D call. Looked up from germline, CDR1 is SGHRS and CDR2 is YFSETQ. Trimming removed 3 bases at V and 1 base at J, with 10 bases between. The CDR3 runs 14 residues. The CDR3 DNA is TGCGCCAGCAGCTCCGGACGGGCGAACACTGAAGCTTTCTTT. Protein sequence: CASSSGRANTEAFF. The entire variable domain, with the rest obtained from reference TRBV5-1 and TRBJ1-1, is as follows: KAGVTQTPRYLIKTRGQQVTLSCSPISGHRSVSWYQQTPGQGLQFLFEYFSETQRNKGNFPGRFSGRQFSNSRSEMNVSTLELGDSALYLCASSSGRANTEAFFGQGTRLTVV.

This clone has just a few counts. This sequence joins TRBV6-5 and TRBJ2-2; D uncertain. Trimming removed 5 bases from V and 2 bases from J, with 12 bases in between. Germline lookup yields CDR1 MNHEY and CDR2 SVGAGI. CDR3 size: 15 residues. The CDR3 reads CASSSRARNTGELFF. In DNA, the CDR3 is TGTGCCAGCAGTAGCCGGGCCAGAAACACCGGGGAGCTGTTTTTT.

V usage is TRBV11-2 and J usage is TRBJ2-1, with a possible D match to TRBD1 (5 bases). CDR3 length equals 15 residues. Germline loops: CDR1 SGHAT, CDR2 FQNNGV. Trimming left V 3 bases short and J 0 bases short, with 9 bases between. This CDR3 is CASSLRQGSYNEQFF. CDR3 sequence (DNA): TGTGCCAGCAGCTTGAGGCAGGGCTCCTACAATGAGCAGTTCTTC.

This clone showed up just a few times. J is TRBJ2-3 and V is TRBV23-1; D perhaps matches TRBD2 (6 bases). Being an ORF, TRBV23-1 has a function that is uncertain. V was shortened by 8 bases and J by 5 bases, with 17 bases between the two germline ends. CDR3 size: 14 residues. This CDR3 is CASPGDWRRDTQYF. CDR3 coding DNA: TGCGCCAGCCCCGGGGACTGGAGGAGAGATACGCAGTATTTT.

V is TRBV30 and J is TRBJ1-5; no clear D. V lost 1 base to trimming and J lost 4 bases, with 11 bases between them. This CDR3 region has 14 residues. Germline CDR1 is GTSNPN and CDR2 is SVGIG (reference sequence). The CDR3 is CAWSAGGGNQPQHF. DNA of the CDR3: TGTGCCTGGAGTGCTGGTGGAGGGAATCAGCCCCAGCATTTT.

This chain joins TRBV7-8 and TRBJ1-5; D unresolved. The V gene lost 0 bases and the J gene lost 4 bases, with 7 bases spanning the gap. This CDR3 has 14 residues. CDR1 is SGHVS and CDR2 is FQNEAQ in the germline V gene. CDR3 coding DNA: TGTGCCAGCAGCTTAGCACAGCCTAATCAGCCCCAGCATTTT. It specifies CASSLAQPNQPQHF.

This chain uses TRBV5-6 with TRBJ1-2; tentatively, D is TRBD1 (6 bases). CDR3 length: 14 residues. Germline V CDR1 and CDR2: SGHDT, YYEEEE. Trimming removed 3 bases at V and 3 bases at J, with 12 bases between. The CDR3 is CASSSYREYYGYTF. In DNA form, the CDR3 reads TGTGCCAGCAGCTCGTACAGGGAATACTATGGCTACACCTTC.

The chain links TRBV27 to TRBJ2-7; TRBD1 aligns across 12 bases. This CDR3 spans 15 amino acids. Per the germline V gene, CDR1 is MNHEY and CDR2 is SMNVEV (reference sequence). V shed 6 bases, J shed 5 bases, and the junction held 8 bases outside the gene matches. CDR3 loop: CASSWGQGAQNEQYF. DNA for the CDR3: TGTGCCAGCAGCTGGGGACAGGGGGCGCAGAACGAGCAGTACTTC.

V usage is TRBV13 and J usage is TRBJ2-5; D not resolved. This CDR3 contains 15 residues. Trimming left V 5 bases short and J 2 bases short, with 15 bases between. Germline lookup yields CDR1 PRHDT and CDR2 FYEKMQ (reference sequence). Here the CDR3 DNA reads TGTGCCAGCAGCCTTCGCCTGCCAGCACAAGAGACCCAGTACTTC. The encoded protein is CASSLRLPAQETQYF. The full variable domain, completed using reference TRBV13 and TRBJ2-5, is AAGVIQSPRHLIKEKRETATLKCYPIPRHDTVYWYQQGPGQDPQFLISFYEKMQSDKGSIPDRFSAQQFSDYHSELNMSSLELGDSALYFCASSLRLPAQETQYFGPGTRLLVL.

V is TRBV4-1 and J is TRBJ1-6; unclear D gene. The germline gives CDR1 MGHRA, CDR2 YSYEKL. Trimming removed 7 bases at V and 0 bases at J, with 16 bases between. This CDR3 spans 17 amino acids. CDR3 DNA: TGCGCCAGCAACCCTGGACCTCAGAGCTCCTATAATTCACCCCTCCACTTT. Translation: CASNPGPQSSYNSPLHF.

The CDR3 nucleotides are TGCGCCAGCATCCGGGACTTCAGCAATGAGCAGTTCTTC. This sequence encodes CASIRDFSNEQFF. This chain links TRBV10-2 with TRBJ2-1; possibly TRBD2 for D (6 bases). Germline CDR1 and CDR2: WSHSY and SAAADI. Trimming left V 7 bases short and J 6 bases short, with 13 bases between. This CDR3 contains 13 residues.

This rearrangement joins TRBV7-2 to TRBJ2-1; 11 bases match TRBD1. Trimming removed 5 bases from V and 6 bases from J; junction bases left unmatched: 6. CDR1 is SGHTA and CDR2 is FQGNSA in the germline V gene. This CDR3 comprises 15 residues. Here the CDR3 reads CASSQIGTGGNEQFF. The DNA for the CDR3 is TGTGCCAGCAGCCAGATCGGGACAGGGGGCAATGAGCAGTTCTTC.

CDR3 coding DNA: TGTGCCAGCAGCTTAGGTTTTCTCGGGGAGCAGTACTTC. It is translated as CASSLGFLGEQYF. The chain uses TRBV7-6 and TRBJ2-7; D is uncertain. This CDR3 is 13 amino acids long. Trimming removed 1 base from V and 7 bases from J, with 11 bases in between. Per the germline V gene, CDR1 is SGHVS and CDR2 is FNYEAQ.

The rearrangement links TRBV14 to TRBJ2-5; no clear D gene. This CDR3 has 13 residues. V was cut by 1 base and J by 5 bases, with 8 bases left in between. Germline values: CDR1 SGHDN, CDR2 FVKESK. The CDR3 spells CASSQVSEETQYF. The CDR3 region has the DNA TGTGCCAGCAGCCAAGTGTCGGAGGAGACCCAGTACTTC.

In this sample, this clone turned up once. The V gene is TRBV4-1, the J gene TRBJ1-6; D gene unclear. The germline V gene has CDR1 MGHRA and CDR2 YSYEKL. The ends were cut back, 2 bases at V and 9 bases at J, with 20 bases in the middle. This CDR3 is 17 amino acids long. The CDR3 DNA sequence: TGCGCCAGCAGCCAATCGGAGGTGGACCACTTGGGTTCACCCCTCCACTTT. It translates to CASSQSEVDHLGSPLHF.

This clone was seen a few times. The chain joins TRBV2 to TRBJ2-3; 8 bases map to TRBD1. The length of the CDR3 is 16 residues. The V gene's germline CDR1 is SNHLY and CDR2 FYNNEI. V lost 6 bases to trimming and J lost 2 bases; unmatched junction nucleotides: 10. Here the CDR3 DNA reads TGTGCCAGCAGCGGAACAGGGGGATGGGACACAGATACGCAGTATTTT. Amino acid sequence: CASSGTGGWDTDTQYF.

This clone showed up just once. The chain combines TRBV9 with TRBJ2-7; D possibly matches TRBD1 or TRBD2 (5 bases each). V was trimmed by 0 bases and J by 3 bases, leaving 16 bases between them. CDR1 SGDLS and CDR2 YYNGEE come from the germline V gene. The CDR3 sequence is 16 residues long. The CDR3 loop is CASSVAARGLIYEQYF. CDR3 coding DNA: TGTGCCAGCAGCGTAGCGGCTCGGGGCTTAATCTACGAGCAGTACTTC. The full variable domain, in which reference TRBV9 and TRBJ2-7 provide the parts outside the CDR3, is DSGVTQTPKHLITATGQRVTLRCSPRSGDLSVYWYQQSLDQGLQFLIQYYNGEERAKGNILERFSAQQFPDLHSELNLSSLELGDSALYFCASSVAARGLIYEQYFGPGTRLTVT.

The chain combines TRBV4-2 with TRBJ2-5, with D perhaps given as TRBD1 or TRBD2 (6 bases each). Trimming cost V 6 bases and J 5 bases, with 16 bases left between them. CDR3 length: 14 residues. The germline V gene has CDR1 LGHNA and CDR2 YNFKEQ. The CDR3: CASSPGAPGETQYF. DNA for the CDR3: TGTGCCAGCAGTCCGGGGGCCCCGGGGGAGACCCAGTACTTC.